This record covers a single T cell receptor beta chain. This CDR3 fails to terminate in the conserved phenylalanine or tryptophan, so it likely reflects a read error. Patients chosen for sequencing had shown CD8+CD57+ cell expansion by flow cytometry. This sample was taken from a study of CD8+CD57+ T cells in acquired aplastic anemia. Germline assignment: CDR1 SGHAT and CDR2 FQDESV (reference sequence). The CDR3 is 15 residues long. Using genomic DNA as the template, TCR beta VDJ and CDR3 profiling was carried out. TCRdb itself ran the reads through MiXCR, one entry per CDR3 protein. The table includes 110,000 or so distinct CDR3 sequences, 55% to 70% detected once.

The receptor was isolated from a human donor with aplastic anemia. Material for sequencing was sorted CD4+, CD8+, or CD8+CD57+ T cells (not recorded which) from PBMCs. The V gene is TRBV11-1, the J gene TRBJ2-5; possible D gene TRBD1, 5 bases. The CDR3 DNA sequence: TGTTCCAGCATGGGCACAGGAACGTACCAAGAGACCCAGTACCTC. This translates into CSSMGTGTYQETQYL.